This T cell receptor (beta chain) was sequenced for a study of T-cell memory formation after mild COVID-19. The overall study: In these data, TCR clusters were largely donor specific.

Study outcomes and limitations: Contracting clones localized mainly to CM and EM when CD4+ and mainly to EMRA when CD8+. There were some responding clones in pre-infection memory, which suggested that cross-reactive memory had joined.

TCRdb ran MiXCR on the 5' RACE reads and lists one entry per CDR3 protein. Here the sample spans around 300,000 distinct CDR3 sequences, around 17% being singletons. Turning to this clonotype: Antigen: not known.

This TCR derives from a man younger than 35 who had mild COVID-19 (a few samples of this study predate the infection). Cell type and time point are not known. The specimen was PBMCs or a T cell subset sorted from them (not recorded which).

The CDR3 sequence is CASSSTGEEQYF. In nucleotides, the CDR3 is TGTGCCAGCAGCTCGACAGGGGAAGAGCAGTACTTC. V and J are TRBV7-8 and TRBJ2-7; 8 nucleotides line up with TRBD1. CDR1 SGHVS and CDR2 FQNEAQ come from the germline V gene. This CDR3 is 12 amino acids long. The ends lost 4 bases at V and 7 bases at J; junction bases unmatched: 3.